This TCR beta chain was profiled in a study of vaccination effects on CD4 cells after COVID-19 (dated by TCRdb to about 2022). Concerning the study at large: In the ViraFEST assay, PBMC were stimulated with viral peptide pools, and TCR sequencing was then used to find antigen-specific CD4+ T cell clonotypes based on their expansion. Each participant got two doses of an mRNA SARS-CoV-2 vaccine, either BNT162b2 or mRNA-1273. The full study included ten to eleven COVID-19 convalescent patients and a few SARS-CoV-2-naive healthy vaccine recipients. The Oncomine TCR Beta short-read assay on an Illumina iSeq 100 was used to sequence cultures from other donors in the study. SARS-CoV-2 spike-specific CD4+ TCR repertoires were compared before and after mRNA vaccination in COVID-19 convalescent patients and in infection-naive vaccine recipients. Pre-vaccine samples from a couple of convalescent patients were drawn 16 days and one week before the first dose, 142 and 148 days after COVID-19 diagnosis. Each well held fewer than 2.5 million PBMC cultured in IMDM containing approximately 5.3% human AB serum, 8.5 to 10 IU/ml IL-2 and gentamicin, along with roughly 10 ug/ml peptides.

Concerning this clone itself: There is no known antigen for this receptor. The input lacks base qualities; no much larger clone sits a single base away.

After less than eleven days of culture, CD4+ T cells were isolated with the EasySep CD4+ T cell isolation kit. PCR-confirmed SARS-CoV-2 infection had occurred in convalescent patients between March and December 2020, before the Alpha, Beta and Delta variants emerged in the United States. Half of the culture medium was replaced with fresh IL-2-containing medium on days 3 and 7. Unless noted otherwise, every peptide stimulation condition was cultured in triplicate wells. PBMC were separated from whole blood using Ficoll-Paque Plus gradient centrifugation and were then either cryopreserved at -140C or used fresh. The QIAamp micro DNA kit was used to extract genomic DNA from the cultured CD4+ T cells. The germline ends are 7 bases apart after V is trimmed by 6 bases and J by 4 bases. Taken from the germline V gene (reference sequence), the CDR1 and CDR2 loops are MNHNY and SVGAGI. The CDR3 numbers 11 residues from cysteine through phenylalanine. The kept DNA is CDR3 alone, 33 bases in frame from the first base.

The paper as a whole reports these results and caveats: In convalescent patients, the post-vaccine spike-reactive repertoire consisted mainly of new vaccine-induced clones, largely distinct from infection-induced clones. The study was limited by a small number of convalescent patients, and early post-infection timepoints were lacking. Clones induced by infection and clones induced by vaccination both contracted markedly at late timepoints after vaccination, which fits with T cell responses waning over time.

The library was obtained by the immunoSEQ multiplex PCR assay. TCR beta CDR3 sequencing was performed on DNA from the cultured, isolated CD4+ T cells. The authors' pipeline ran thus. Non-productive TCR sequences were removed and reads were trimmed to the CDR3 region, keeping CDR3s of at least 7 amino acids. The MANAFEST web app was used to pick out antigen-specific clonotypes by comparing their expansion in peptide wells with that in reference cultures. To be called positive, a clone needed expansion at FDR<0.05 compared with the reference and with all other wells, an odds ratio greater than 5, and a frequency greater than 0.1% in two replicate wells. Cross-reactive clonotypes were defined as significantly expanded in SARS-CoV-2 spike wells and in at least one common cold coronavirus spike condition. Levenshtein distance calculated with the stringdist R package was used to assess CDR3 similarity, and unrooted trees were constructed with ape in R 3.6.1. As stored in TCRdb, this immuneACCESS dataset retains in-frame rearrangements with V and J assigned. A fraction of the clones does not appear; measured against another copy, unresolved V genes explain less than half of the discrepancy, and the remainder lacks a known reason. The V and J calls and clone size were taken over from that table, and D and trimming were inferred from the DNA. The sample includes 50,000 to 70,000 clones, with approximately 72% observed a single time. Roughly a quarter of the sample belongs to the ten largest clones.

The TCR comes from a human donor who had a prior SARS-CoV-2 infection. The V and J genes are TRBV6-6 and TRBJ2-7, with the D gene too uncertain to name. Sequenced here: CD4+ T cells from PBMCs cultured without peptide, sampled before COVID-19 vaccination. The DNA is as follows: TGTGCCAGCAGAGATTCTTACGAGCAGTACTTC. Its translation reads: CASRDSYEQYF.